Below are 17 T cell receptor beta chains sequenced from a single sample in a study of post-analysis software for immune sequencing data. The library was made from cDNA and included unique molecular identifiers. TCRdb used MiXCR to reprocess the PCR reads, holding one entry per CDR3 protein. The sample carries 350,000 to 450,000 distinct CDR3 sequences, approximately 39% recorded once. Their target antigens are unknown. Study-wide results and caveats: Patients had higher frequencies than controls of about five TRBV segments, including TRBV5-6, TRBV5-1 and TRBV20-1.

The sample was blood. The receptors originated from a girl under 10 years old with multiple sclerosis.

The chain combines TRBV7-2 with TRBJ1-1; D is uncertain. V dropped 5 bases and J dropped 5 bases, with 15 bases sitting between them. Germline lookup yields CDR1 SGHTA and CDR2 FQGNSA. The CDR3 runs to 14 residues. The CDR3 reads CASSPRILGTEAFF. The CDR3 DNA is TGTGCCAGCAGCCCCCGTATACTGGGTACTGAAGCTTTCTTT.

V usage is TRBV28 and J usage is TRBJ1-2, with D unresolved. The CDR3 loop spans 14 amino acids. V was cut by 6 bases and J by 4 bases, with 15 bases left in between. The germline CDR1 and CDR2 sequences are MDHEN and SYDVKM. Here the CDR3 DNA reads TGTGCCAGCAGGTTCCCTGGAGGCCTCTATGGCTACACCTTC. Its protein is CASRFPGGLYGYTF.

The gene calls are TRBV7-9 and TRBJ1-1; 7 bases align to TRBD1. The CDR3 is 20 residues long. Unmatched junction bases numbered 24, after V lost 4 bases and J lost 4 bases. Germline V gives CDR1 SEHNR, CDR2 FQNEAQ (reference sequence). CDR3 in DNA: TGTGCCAGCAGCTACAACCGGGACAGCCTTGTGGGGGGACTGATCACTGAAGCTTTCTTT. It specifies CASSYNRDSLVGGLITEAFF.

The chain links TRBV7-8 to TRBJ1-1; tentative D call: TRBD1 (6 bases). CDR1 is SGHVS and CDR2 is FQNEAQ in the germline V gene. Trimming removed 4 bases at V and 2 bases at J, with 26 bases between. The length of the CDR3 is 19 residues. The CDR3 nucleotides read TGTGCCAGCAGCTCCCTCAAAATCTCGAAACGGACAGAAAACACTGAAGCTTTCTTT. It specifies CASSSLKISKRTENTEAFF.

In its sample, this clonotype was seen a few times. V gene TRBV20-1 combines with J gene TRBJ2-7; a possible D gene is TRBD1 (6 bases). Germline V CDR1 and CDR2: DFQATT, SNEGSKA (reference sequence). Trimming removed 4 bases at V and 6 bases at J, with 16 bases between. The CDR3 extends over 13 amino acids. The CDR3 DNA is TGCAGTGCTACCCGGGACACCAGACCCGAGCAGTACTTC. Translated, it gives CSATRDTRPEQYF.

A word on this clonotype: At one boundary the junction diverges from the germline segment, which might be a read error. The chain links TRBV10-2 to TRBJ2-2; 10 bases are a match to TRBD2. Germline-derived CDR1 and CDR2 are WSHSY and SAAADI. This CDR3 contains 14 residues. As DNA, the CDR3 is TGCGCCGGCAGAGCGGGAGGGCTCACCGGGGAGCTGTTTTTT. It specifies CAGRAGGLTGELFF.

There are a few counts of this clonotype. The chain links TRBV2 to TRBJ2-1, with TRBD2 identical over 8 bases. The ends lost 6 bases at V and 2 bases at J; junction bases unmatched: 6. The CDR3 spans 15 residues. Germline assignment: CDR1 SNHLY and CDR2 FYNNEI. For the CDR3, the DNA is TGTGCCAGCAGAGAAAGCGGGAGTGCCTACAATGAGCAGTTCTTC. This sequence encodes CASRESGSAYNEQFF.

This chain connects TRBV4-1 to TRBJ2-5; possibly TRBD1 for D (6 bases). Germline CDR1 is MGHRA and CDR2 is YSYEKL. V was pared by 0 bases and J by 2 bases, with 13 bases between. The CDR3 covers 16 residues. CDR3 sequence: CASSQEYRTAQETQYF. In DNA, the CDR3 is TGCGCCAGCAGCCAAGAATATCGGACAGCGCAAGAGACCCAGTACTTC.

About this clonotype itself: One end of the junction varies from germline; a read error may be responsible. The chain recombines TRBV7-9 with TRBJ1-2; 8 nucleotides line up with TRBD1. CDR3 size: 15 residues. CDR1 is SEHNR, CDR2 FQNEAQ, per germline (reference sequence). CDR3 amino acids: CASSIKRTGKDGHTF. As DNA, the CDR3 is TGTGCCAGCAGCATAAAGCGGACAGGGAAGGATGGCCACACCTTC.

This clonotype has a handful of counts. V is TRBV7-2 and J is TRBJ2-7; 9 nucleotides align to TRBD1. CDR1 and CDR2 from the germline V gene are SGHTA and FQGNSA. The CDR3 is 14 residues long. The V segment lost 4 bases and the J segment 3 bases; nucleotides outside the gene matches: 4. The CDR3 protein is CASSSWTGDYEQYF. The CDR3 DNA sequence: TGTGCCAGCAGCTCCTGGACAGGGGACTACGAGCAGTACTTC.

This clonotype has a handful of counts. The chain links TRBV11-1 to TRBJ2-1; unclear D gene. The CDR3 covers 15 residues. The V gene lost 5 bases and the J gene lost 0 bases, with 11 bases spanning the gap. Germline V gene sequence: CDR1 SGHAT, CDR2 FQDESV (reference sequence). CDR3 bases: TGTGCCAGCAGCGGAGACGGAAACTCCTACAATGAGCAGTTCTTC. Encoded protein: CASSGDGNSYNEQFF.

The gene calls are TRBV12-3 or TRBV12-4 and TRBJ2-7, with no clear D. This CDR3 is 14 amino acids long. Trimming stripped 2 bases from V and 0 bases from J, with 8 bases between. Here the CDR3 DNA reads TGTGCCAGCAGTTTAAACTGGCCCTCCTACGAGCAGTACTTC. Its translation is CASSLNWPSYEQYF.

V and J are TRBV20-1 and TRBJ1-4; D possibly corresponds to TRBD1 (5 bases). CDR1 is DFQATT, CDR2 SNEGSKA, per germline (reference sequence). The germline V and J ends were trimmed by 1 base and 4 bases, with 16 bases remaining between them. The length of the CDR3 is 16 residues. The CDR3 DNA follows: TGCAGTGCTAGAGGCCCAGCGGGGGGAATTAATGAAAAACTGTTTTTT. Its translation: CSARGPAGGINEKLFF.

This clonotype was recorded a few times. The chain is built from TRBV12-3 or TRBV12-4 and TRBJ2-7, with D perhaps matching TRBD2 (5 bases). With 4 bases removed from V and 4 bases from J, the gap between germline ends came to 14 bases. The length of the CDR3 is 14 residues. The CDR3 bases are TGTGCCAGCAGTTCTCGGGGTGCTGGGTACGAGCAGTACTTC. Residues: CASSSRGAGYEQYF.

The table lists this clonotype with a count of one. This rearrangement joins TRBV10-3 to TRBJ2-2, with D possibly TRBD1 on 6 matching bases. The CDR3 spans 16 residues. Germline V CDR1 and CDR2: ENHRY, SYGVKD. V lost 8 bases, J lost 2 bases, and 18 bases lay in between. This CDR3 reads CAIGLLGQINTGELFF. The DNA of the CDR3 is TGTGCCATCGGACTCCTCGGACAGATCAACACCGGGGAGCTGTTTTTT.

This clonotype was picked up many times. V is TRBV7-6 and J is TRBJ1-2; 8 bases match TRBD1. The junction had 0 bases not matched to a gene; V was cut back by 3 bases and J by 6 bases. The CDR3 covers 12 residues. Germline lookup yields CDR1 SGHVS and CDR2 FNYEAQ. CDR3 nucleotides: TGTGCCAGCAGCTTGGACAGGGATGGCTACACCTTC. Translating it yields CASSLDRDGYTF.

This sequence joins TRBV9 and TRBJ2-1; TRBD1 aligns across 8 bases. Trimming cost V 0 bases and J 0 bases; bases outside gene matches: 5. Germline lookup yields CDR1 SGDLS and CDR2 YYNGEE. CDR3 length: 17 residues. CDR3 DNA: TGTGCCAGCAGCGTAGTGGGGACAGGCCTCTCCTACAATGAGCAGTTCTTC. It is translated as CASSVVGTGLSYNEQFF.